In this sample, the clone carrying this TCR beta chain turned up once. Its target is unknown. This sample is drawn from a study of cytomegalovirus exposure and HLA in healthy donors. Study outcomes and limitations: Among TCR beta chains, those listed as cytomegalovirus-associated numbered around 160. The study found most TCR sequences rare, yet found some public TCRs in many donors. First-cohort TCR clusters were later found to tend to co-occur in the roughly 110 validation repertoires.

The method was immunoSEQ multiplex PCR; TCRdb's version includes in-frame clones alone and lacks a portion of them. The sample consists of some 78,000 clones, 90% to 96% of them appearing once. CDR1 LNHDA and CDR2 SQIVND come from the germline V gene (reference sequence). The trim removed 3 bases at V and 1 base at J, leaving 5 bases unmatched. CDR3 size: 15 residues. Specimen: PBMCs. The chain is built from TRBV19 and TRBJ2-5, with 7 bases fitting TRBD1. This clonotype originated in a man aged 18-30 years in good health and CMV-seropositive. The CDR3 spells CASSISGTVQETQYF. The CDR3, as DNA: TGTGCCAGTAGTATTTCCGGGACAGTCCAAGAGACCCAGTACTTC. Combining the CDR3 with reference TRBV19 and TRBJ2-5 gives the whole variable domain DGGITQSPKYLFRKEGQNVTLSCEQNLNHDAMYWYRQDPGQGLRLIYYSQIVNDFQKGDIAEGYSVSREKKESFPLTVTSAQKNPTAFYLCASSISGTVQETQYFGPGTRLLVL.